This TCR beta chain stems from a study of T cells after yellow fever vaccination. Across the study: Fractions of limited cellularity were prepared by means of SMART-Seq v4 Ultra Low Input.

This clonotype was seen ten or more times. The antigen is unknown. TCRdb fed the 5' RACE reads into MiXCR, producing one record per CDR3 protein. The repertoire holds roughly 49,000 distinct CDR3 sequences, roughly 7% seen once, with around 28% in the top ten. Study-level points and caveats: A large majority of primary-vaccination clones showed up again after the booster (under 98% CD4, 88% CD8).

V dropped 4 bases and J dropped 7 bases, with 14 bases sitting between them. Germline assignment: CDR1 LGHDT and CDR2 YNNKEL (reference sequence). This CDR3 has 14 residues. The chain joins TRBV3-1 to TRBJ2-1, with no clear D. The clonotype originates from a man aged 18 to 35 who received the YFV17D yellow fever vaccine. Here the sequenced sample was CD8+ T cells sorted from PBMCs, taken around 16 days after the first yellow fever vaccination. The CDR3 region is CASSPALRRNEQFF. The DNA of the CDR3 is TGTGCCAGCAGCCCGGCACTGAGAAGAAATGAGCAGTTCTTC.